The 5 T cell receptor beta chains presented below share a single source sample, sequenced in a study of shared clonotypes between healthy human individuals. Libraries were prepared by immunoSEQ multiplex PCR; TCRdb keeps only in-frame clonotypes and omits some of them. Of about 2.5 million clones in the sample, around 90% were seen once. The sample consisted of naive CD4+ T cells from PBMCs. Subset described: CD45RA+ positively selected. Receptors originate from a man younger than 35 in good health. Some clones in this sample may be carry-over from other donors' samples.

With respect to this clone: The sample holds other DNA sequences that translate to the same CDR3. The chain couples TRBV18 to TRBJ2-2; 10 bases line up with TRBD1. The J segment lost 1 base and the V segment lost 1 base, leaving 0 bases of the junction unmatched. The CDR3 length is 16 residues. Germline lookup yields CDR1 KGHSH and CDR2 LQKENI. Here the CDR3 DNA reads TGTGCCAGCTCACCACGGACAGGGGGGAACACCGGGGAGCTGTTTTTT. This gives the protein CASSPRTGGNTGELFF. Full variable domain (outside the CDR3, taken from reference TRBV18 and TRBJ2-2): NAGVMQNPRHLVRRRGQEARLRCSPMKGHSHVYWYRQLPEEGLKFMVYLQKENIIDESGMPKERFSAEFPKEGPSILRIQQVVRGDSAAYFCASSPRTGGNTGELFFGEGSRLTVL.

Only a few counts were recorded for this clone. This chain links TRBV27 with TRBJ1-1; D is unclear. Per the germline V gene, CDR1 is MNHEY and CDR2 is SMNVEV (reference sequence). Trimming shortened V by 7 bases and J by 8 bases, and 5 bases separated the two germline ends. This CDR3 region has 9 residues. CDR3: CASTREAFF. Written as DNA, the CDR3 is TGTGCCAGCACCCGGGAAGCTTTCTTT.

The rearrangement uses TRBV29-1 and TRBJ1-2, with D unresolved. This CDR3 has 12 amino acids. The germline CDR1 and CDR2 sequences are SQVTM and ANQGSEA. V was shortened by 4 bases and J by 1 base, with 7 bases between the two germline ends. For the CDR3, the DNA is TGCAGCGTTGCCGGGAATAACTATGGCTACACCTTC. Translation gives CSVAGNNYGYTF.

The V and J genes are TRBV4-1 and TRBJ1-1; D is perhaps TRBD1 (5 bases). The CDR3 spans 13 residues. The V gene lost 1 base and the J gene lost 9 bases, with 12 bases spanning the gap. The germline CDR1 and CDR2 sequences are MGHRA and YSYEKL. This CDR3 reads CASSQVRQGQAFF. The CDR3, as DNA: TGCGCCAGCAGCCAAGTTAGGCAGGGACAAGCTTTCTTT.

The chain carries TRBV6-1 and TRBJ2-3, with D perhaps being TRBD1 or TRBD2 (6 bases each). V was trimmed by 7 bases and J by 6 bases, leaving 20 bases between them. CDR3 length: 15 amino acids. Germline CDR1 is MNHNS and CDR2 is SASEGT. The CDR3 nucleotides are TGTGCCAGCATGACCCCGGGGGCCTTCTCCGATACGCAGTATTTT. Residues: CASMTPGAFSDTQYF.